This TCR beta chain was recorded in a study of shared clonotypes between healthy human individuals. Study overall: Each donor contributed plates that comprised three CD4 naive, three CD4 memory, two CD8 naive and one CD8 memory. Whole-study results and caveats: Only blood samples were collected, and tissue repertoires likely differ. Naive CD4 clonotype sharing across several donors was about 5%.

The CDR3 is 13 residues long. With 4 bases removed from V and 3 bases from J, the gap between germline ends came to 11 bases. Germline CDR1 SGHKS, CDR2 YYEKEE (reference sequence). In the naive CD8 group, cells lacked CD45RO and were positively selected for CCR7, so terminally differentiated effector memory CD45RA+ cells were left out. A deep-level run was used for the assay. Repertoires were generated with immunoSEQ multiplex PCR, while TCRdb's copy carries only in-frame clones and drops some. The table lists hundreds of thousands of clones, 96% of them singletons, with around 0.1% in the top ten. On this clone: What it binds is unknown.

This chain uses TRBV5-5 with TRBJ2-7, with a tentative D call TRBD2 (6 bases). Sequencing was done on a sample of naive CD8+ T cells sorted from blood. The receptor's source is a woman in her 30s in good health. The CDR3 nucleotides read TGTGCCAGCAGCAGCAGGGAGGACTACGAGCAGTACTTC. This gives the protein CASSSREDYEQYF.